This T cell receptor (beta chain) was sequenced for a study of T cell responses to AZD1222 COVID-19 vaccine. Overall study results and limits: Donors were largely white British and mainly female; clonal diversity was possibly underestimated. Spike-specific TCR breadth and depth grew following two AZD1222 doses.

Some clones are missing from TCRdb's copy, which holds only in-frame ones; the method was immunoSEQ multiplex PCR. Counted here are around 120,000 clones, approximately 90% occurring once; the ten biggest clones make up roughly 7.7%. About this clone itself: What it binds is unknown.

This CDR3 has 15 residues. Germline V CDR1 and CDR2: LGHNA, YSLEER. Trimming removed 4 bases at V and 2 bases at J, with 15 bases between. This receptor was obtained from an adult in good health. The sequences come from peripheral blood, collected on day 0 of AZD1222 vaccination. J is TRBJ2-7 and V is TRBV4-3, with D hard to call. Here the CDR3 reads CASSLLLDGPYEQYF. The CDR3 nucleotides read TGCGCCAGCAGCCTCCTCCTAGACGGACCCTACGAGCAGTACTTC.